The 15 T cell receptor beta chains below come from one sample, sequenced in a study of memory CD4+ T cells and cytomegalovirus serostatus. The sort gate was single viable CD3+CD4+CD8-CD45RO+ cells for memory CD4+ T cells. The repertoire was sequenced with immunoSEQ multiplex PCR; TCRdb's copy has only in-frame clones and lacks some. Of 40,000 to 50,000 clones in the sample, 75% to 85% were seen once. Sequencing was done on a sample of memory CD4+ T cells from blood. Receptor source: an adult in good health and CMV-seronegative.

The chain has TRBV5-1 and TRBJ1-6; TRBD1 is a possible D gene (5 bases). This CDR3 is built from 16 residues. V was pared by 4 bases and J by 7 bases, with 18 bases between. Germline V gives CDR1 SGHRS, CDR2 YFSETQ. CDR3 loop: CASSPRGQGLNSPLHF. The CDR3 nucleotides are TGCGCCAGCAGCCCTAGGGGTCAGGGCTTAAATTCACCCCTCCACTTT.

This clone was seen just once. The gene calls are TRBV28 and TRBJ1-3; no reliable D call. The V gene's germline CDR1 is MDHEN and CDR2 SYDVKM. V was clipped by 0 bases and J by 9 bases, with 15 bases between them. The CDR3 runs 15 residues. CDR3 in DNA: TGTGCCAGCAGTTTATGGGGGAGTTTGAGTTCCACCATATATTTT. Translated, it gives CASSLWGSLSSTIYF. The whole variable domain, remainder taken from reference TRBV28 and TRBJ1-3, is DVKVTQSSRYLVKRTGEKVFLECVQDMDHENMFWYRQDPGLGLRLIYFSYDVKMKEKGDIPEGYSVSREKKERFSLILESASTNQTSMYLCASSLWGSLSSTIYFGEGSWLTVV.

This chain uses TRBV28 with TRBJ2-7, with 7 bases fitting TRBD2. Trimming took 5 bases from V and 3 from J; bases not matched to a gene: 7. CDR1 is MDHEN, CDR2 SYDVKM, per germline. The CDR3 runs 14 residues. The CDR3 coding sequence is TGTGCCAGCAGTGGCCTTCGGGGGGTCTACGAGCAGTACTTC. Translating gives CASSGLRGVYEQYF.

The chain employs TRBV9 and TRBJ2-3; D possibly matches TRBD1 or TRBD2 (5 bases each). The germline V gene encodes CDR1 SGDLS and CDR2 YYNGEE. The CDR3 covers 15 residues. Between the trimmed V and J ends, which lost 4 bases and 6 bases, there was a span of 18 bases. CDR3 in DNA: TGTGCCAGCAGCCCTCAGGGAGTACGGGCGGATACGCAGTATTTT. It encodes CASSPQGVRADTQYF.

J is TRBJ1-5 and V is TRBV4-1; D uncertain. V lost 0 bases and J 6 bases, leaving 12 bases between the germline ends. The CDR3 is 15 amino acids. The germline V gene encodes CDR1 MGHRA and CDR2 YSYEKL. CDR3 region: CASSQDGTVSQPQHF. In nucleotides, the CDR3 is TGCGCCAGCAGCCAAGATGGAACAGTCAGTCAGCCCCAGCATTTT.

The chain carries TRBV19 and TRBJ2-2; the D gene is possibly TRBD1 (6 bases). Germline CDR1 is LNHDA and CDR2 is SQIVND (reference sequence). V lost 3 bases and J 1 base, leaving 9 bases between the germline ends. The CDR3 loop spans 15 amino acids. The CDR3 DNA reads as TGTGCCAGTAGTATGGGACACCGGAACACCGGGGAGCTGTTTTTT. This codes for CASSMGHRNTGELFF.

The gene calls are TRBV5-8 and TRBJ2-7; D is unresolved. Trimming removed 4 bases at V and 6 bases at J, with 23 bases between. Germline CDR1 is SGHTS and CDR2 is YDEGEE. This CDR3 has 16 residues. CDR3 sequence: CASSPHEADVVGEQYF. CDR3 nucleotides: TGTGCCAGCAGCCCTCACGAGGCGGATGTGGTGGGCGAGCAGTACTTC.

About this clone: This CDR3 is also generated by other DNA sequences in the sample. The gene calls are TRBV29-1 and TRBJ1-2; D ambiguous. Looked up from germline, CDR1 is SQVTM and CDR2 is ANQGSEA. The CDR3 runs 12 residues. V lost 7 bases and J lost 2, with 11 bases in between. The CDR3, as DNA: TGCAGCGCCAGCGGAGGGAACTATGGCTACACCTTC. Translated, it gives CSASGGNYGYTF.

The chain is built from TRBV7-2 and TRBJ2-3; TRBD2 might be the D (7 bases). The V gene's germline CDR1 is SGHTA and CDR2 FQGNSA. V was clipped by 5 bases and J by 6 bases, with 18 bases between them. The CDR3 consists of 15 residues. DNA for the CDR3: TGTGCCAGCAGCGCCCGGGGGGCCAACGGTGATACGCAGTATTTT. This sequence encodes CASSARGANGDTQYF.

The chain uses TRBV5-4 and TRBJ1-1; 10 nucleotides agree with TRBD1. V shed 3 bases and J 1 base; nucleotides not matched to a gene: 6. Germline lookup yields CDR1 SGHNT and CDR2 YYREEE (reference sequence). This CDR3 spans 16 amino acids. The CDR3 nucleotides are TGTGCCAGCAGCTGGACAGGGGGTCCGGGGAACACTGAAGCTTTCTTT. It yields the protein CASSWTGGPGNTEAFF.

This sequence joins TRBV5-1 and TRBJ1-5, with D hard to call. V gave up 4 bases and J gave up 4 bases, with 9 bases separating them. There are 13 residues in the CDR3. CDR1 is SGHRS and CDR2 is YFSETQ in the germline V gene. CDR3 in DNA: TGCGCCAGCAGCCGCTCGGGGAATCAGCCCCAGCATTTT. Amino acids: CASSRSGNQPQHF.

The V and J genes are TRBV6-1 and TRBJ2-2; D is undetermined. Germline-derived CDR1 and CDR2 are MNHNS and SASEGT. The CDR3 has 13 residues. The germline V and J ends were trimmed by 6 bases and 6 bases, with 11 bases remaining between them. The CDR3 DNA follows: TGTGCCAGCAGCGGCCTTAGTGCCGGGGAGCTGTTTTTT. Translating gives CASSGLSAGELFF.

The chain is built from TRBV11-2 and TRBJ2-2; 8 bases align to TRBD1. Germline trimming cut 4 bases from V and 2 bases from J; bases unmatched to any gene: 15. In germline, CDR1 is SGHAT, CDR2 FQNNGV. The CDR3 sequence is 19 residues long. CDR3 sequence reads: CASSSPGIRDRPNTGELFF. The CDR3 DNA reads as TGTGCCAGCAGCTCTCCAGGTATCCGGGACAGGCCCAACACCGGGGAGCTGTTTTTT.

V is TRBV30 and J is TRBJ2-5, with D tentatively TRBD1 (6 bases). Per the germline V gene, CDR1 is GTSNPN and CDR2 is SVGIG (reference sequence). Trimming removed 2 bases from V and 5 bases from J, with 9 bases in between. The CDR3 totals 12 residues. CDR3: CAWSSDRETQYF. In DNA, the CDR3 is TGTGCCTGGAGTTCTGACAGGGAGACCCAGTACTTC.

V gene TRBV28 combines with J gene TRBJ2-4; the match to TRBD2 covers 8 bases. Looked up from germline, CDR1 is MDHEN and CDR2 is SYDVKM. With V trimmed by 5 bases and J by 0 bases, 15 bases remained unmatched. This CDR3 has 19 residues. CDR3 DNA: TGTGCCAGCAGTCCCTCCCCCGGGCGGGAGGTACTAGCCAAAAACATTCAGTACTTC. It codes for CASSPSPGREVLAKNIQYF.